These T cell receptor beta chains were read from a single sample in a study of T cell responses to AZD1222 COVID-19 vaccine. Measured with immunoSEQ multiplex PCR; TCRdb has only the in-frame clones, and not every one. Of some 150,000 clones listed, roughly 87% are singletons. This specimen consisted of peripheral blood, obtained 28 days after the second dose of the MenACWY control vaccine. Receptors were obtained from an adult who received the MenACWY meningococcal vaccine as a control. The CDR3 runs from the conserved cysteine through the conserved F or W. The D gene is left open where the match is weak. Rows give clone size only sometimes, using once, few, many, or a class for an expanded clone.

TRBJ2-1 once TRBV7-6 - TGTGCCAGCAGCTCCGACTGGAACTCCTACAATGAGCAGTTCTTC CASSSDWNSYNEQFF
TRBJ1-5 - TRBV19 - TGTGCCAGTAGTATATCAAATAGCAATCAGCCCCAGCATTTT CASSISNSNQPQHF
TRBJ1-1 - TRBV7-2 - TGTGCCAGCAGCTTAGAAGGGTCATCGGCTGAAGCTTTCTTT CASSLEGSSAEAFF
TRBJ1-5 - TRBV18 - TGTGCCAGCTCACCACCCTCGCAGGTTGGCAATCAGCCCCAGCATTTT CASSPPSQVGNQPQHF
TRBJ1-2 - TRBV5-5 - TGTGCCAGCAGCTTGTATGTATTCGGGGGCTACACCTTC CASSLYVFGGYTF
TRBJ2-3 - TRBV25-1 - TGTGCCAGCAGTGGGACTCTCGGGCCAGCCTCAGATACGCAGTATTTT CASSGTLGPASDTQYF
TRBJ1-2 - TRBV2 TRBD1 TGTGCCAGCAGGCGACAGGGAGGTGGCTACACCTTC CASRRQGGGYTF
TRBJ2-7 - TRBV2 TRBD1 TGTGCCAGCAGTAGGGACAGGGGTGAGCAGTACTTC CASSRDRGEQYF
TRBJ2-1 - TRBV10-3 TRBD1 TGTGCCATCAGTGAGATTGGACAGGGAACTTACAATGAGCAGTTCTTC CAISEIGQGTYNEQFF
TRBJ1-1 - TRBV5-1 - TGCGCCAGCAGTGTATCAGGGACTCTCAACCCGGGGAAAAACACTGAAGCTTTCTTT CASSVSGTLNPGKNTEAFF
TRBJ1-4 - TRBV2 - TGTGCCAGCAGTGAAGCGGGGAGAAATGAAAAACTGTTTTTT CASSEAGRNEKLFF
TRBJ2-1 - TRBV15 TRBD1 TGTGCCACCAGCTGGGGACAGGGGATGTTCTTC CATSWGQGMFF
TRBJ2-7 - TRBV7-2 - TGTGCCAGCAGCCAACTAGCTAACTCCGGCGAGCAGTACTTC CASSQLANSGEQYF
TRBJ1-1 - TRBV5-4 TRBD1 TGTGCCAGCAGCTGGTATACAGGGGTGAACACTGAAGCTTTCTTT CASSWYTGVNTEAFF
TRBJ2-2 - TRBV11-3 TRBD1 TGTGCCAGCAGCTCTAGGGGGCCCGCGAACACCGGGGAGCTGTTTTTT CASSSRGPANTGELFF
TRBJ1-3 - TRBV7-8 - TGTGCCAGCAGCACGCAGTTCTCTGGAAACACCATATATTTT CASSTQFSGNTIYF
TRBJ2-7 - TRBV11-1 TRBD2 TGTGCCAGCAGCCCTATACTAGCGGGCTACGAGCAGTACTTC CASSPILAGYEQYF
TRBJ1-4 - TRBV30 - TGTGCCTGGAGTGTACTTCCCTCGGGGGAAAAACTGTTTTTT CAWSVLPSGEKLFF
TRBJ1-3 - TRBV10-1 - TGCGCCAGCAGTGTTCGGGGCTCTGGAAACACCATATATTTT CASSVRGSGNTIYF
TRBJ1-3 - TRBV5-1 - TGCGCCAGCAAGAGACAGAGTCAGGAAAACACCATATATTTT CASKRQSQENTIYF
TRBJ1-2 - TRBV18 - TGTGCCAGCTCACCTTTTGGTGGGGAAGGCTATGGCTACACCTTC CASSPFGGEGYGYTF
TRBJ2-2 - TRBV6-5 - TGTGCCAGCAGTATGCAGGCCACCGGGGAGCTGTTTTTT CASSMQATGELFF